A selection of T cell receptor beta chains follows, all from one sample in a study of shared clonotypes between healthy human individuals. The method was immunoSEQ multiplex PCR; TCRdb's version includes in-frame clones alone and lacks a portion of them. The profile covers around 510,000 clones, with approximately 94% appearing a single time and nearly 0.065% taken by the ten largest. Sequenced sample: naive CD4+ T cells sorted from blood. These receptors all stem from a woman aged 30 to 39 in good health. CDR3s include the opening cysteine and the closing phenylalanine or tryptophan. A D gene is named only where the DNA matches it firmly. Only some rows state a clone size, as once, few, many or a class for expanded clones.

D gene | J gene | clone size | V gene | CDR3 protein | CDR3 DNA
NA | TRBJ2-2 | NA | TRBV19 | CASSIMRGLSTGELFF | TGTGCCAGTAGTATAATGAGGGGCTTGAGCACCGGGGAGCTGTTTTTT
NA | TRBJ2-1 | NA | TRBV11-2 | CASSLDAFPYNEQFF | TGTGCCAGCAGCTTAGATGCCTTCCCGTACAATGAGCAGTTCTTC
TRBD2 | TRBJ2-7 | NA | TRBV28 | CASSFLRFSGKLTYEQYF | TGTGCCAGCAGTTTCCTCAGATTTAGCGGGAAGTTAACCTACGAGCAGTACTTC
NA | TRBJ2-4 | NA | TRBV28 | CASSEAPVAKNIQYF | TGTGCCAGCAGTGAGGCGCCGGTAGCCAAAAACATTCAGTACTTC
NA | TRBJ1-2 | NA | TRBV9 | CASSVEGPGNYGYTF | TGTGCCAGCAGCGTGGAGGGACCCGGTAACTATGGCTACACCTTC
NA | TRBJ2-3 | NA | TRBV11-3 | CASSLGQRRTDTQYF | TGTGCCAGCAGCTTAGGCCAGCGGCGCACAGATACGCAGTATTTT
NA | TRBJ2-6 | NA | TRBV19 | CASSSWGLVGGANVLTF | TGTGCCAGTAGTTCGTGGGGGCTCGTTGGTGGGGCCAACGTCCTGACTTTC
NA | TRBJ2-2 | NA | TRBV29-1 | CSVQGFINGELFF | TGCAGCGTACAGGGATTTATTAACGGGGAGCTGTTTTTT
NA | TRBJ2-3 | NA | TRBV11-2 | CASSRAGDTDTQYF | TGTGCCAGCAGCCGAGCGGGTGACACAGATACGCAGTATTTT
NA | TRBJ2-5 | once | TRBV18 | CASSPVRLQETQYF | TGTGCCAGCTCACCCGTGAGACTGCAAGAGACCCAGTACTTC
NA | TRBJ2-3 | once | TRBV5-1 | CASSQSRDPAVSQYF | TGCGCCAGCAGCCAATCCCGGGACCCAGCCGTATCGCAGTATTTT
NA | TRBJ2-1 | NA | TRBV5-1 | CASSLSAGEQGEQFF | TGCGCCAGCAGCTTATCGGCGGGAGAACAGGGGGAGCAGTTCTTC
NA | TRBJ2-7 | NA | TRBV5-5 | CASSLYRENEQYF | TGTGCCAGCAGCTTGTACAGGGAAAACGAGCAGTACTTC
TRBD2 | TRBJ2-3 | NA | TRBV18 | CASSPPPAGGTDTQYF | TGTGCCAGCTCACCGCCGCCAGCGGGAGGGACAGATACGCAGTATTTT
NA | TRBJ2-3 | NA | TRBV7-9 | CASSQPGGSTDTQYF | TGTGCCAGCAGCCAGCCTGGTGGCAGCACAGATACGCAGTATTTT
TRBD2 | TRBJ2-1 | NA | TRBV11-2 | CASSLVVRASGDNEQFF | TGTGCCAGCAGCTTAGTAGTTCGGGCTAGCGGAGACAATGAGCAGTTCTTC
TRBD1 | TRBJ2-7 | NA | TRBV18 | CASSPTGGAMDEQYF | TGTGCCAGCTCACCGACAGGGGGCGCCATGGACGAGCAGTACTTC
NA | TRBJ1-3 | NA | TRBV18 | CASSIGSPGNTIYF | TGTGCCAGCTCCATCGGGAGTCCAGGAAACACCATATATTTT
TRBD1 | TRBJ1-1 | NA | TRBV6-1 | CASSAKDRGTEAFF | TGTGCCAGCAGCGCCAAGGACAGGGGCACTGAAGCTTTCTTT
NA | TRBJ2-5 | NA | TRBV11-2 | CASSSIEGAGETQYF | TGTGCCAGCAGCTCCATAGAGGGTGCCGGGGAGACCCAGTACTTC
NA | TRBJ1-4 | NA | TRBV6-1 | CASSEEGGRLGKLFF | TGTGCCAGCAGTGAAGAGGGAGGGAGATTAGGCAAACTGTTTTTT
TRBD1 | TRBJ1-1 | NA | TRBV12-5 | CASGLGGTAATEAFF | TGTGCTAGTGGTTTGGGGGGGACAGCGGCGACTGAAGCTTTCTTT
NA | TRBJ2-5 | NA | TRBV14 | CASSHNTETQYF | TGTGCCAGCAGCCATAATACGGAGACCCAGTACTTC
NA | TRBJ2-2 | NA | TRBV7-9 | CASSSTSYTGELFF | TGTGCCAGCAGCTCGACTAGTTATACCGGGGAGCTGTTTTTT
NA | TRBJ1-2 | NA | TRBV5-5 | CASSPAGNQNYGYTF | TGTGCCAGCAGCCCCGCCGGGAATCAAAACTATGGCTACACCTTC
NA | TRBJ2-7 | NA | TRBV5-6 | CASSGNYEQYF | TGTGCCAGCAGCGGCAACTACGAGCAGTACTTC
TRBD2 | TRBJ2-7 | NA | TRBV5-4 | CASSSGTSGREGSYEQYF | TGTGCCAGCAGCTCCGGGACTAGCGGGAGGGAAGGAAGCTACGAGCAGTACTTC
TRBD2 | TRBJ2-3 | NA | TRBV2 | CASSRLAGLADTQYF | TGTGCCAGCAGTAGACTAGCGGGGCTTGCAGATACGCAGTATTTT
NA | TRBJ1-1 | NA | TRBV11-1 | CASSLAGGPDTEAFF | TGTGCCAGCAGCTTAGCGGGGGGGCCGGACACTGAAGCTTTCTTT
NA | TRBJ2-5 | NA | TRBV27 | CASSLTVGAVQETQYF | TGTGCCAGCAGTTTAACTGTGGGGGCGGTCCAAGAGACCCAGTACTTC